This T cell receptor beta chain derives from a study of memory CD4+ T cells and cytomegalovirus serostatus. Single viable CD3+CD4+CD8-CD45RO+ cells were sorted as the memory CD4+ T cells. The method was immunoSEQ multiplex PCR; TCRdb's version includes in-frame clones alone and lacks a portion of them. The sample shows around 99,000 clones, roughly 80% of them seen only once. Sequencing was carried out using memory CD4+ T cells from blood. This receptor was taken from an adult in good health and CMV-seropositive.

In DNA form, the CDR3 reads TGTGCCAGCAGTCGTTCCCGGGGGGGAGAGACCCAGTACTTC. Its protein is CASSRSRGGETQYF. The rearrangement joins TRBV28 to TRBJ2-5, with 8 bases fitting TRBD2. The CDR3 consists of 14 residues. Germline V gives CDR1 MDHEN, CDR2 SYDVKM. The V segment lost 5 bases and the J segment 4 bases; nucleotides outside the gene matches: 6.